This entry lists 25 T cell receptor beta chains sequenced from one sample in a study of CD8 T cells in ankylosing spondylitis. TCRdb reprocessed the 5' RACE reads via MiXCR and lists one record per CDR3 protein. The table lists roughly 180,000 distinct CDR3 sequences, approximately 10% of them singletons, with about 27% in the top ten. The specimen sequenced was blood, either unsorted or a sorted T cell fraction (not recorded which). These receptors came from a male donor with ankylosing spondylitis or in good health (not recorded which).

This clonotype was counted at least ten times. The CDR3 reads CASSYSRLAVSTDTQYF. The CDR3 region has the DNA TGTGCCAGCAGTTACTCGAGACTAGCAGTTAGCACAGATACGCAGTATTTT. The chain recombines TRBV6-5 with TRBJ2-3, with 7 bases identical to TRBD2. From germline, CDR1 is MNHEY and CDR2 SVGAGI. This CDR3 is built from 17 residues. Trimming removed 0 bases from V and 0 bases from J; junction bases left unmatched: 6.

This clonotype has more than one count but fewer than ten. V gene TRBV12-3 or TRBV12-4 combines with J gene TRBJ2-1; 10 bases line up with TRBD1. The V gene end was trimmed by 4 bases and the J gene end by 7 bases; junction bases not matched to a gene: 10. This CDR3 is 16 amino acids long. The CDR3 DNA reads TGTGCCAGCAGTTATGTGACCGGGACAGGGGTAAATGAGCAGTTCTTC. It is translated as CASSYVTGTGVNEQFF.

This clonotype was seen many times. The V call is TRBV28, the J call TRBJ2-1; TRBD2 might be the D (5 bases). CDR1 and CDR2 from the germline V gene are MDHEN and SYDVKM. Trimming removed 3 bases from V and 7 bases from J, with 7 bases in between. CDR3 length: 12 residues. This CDR3 reads CASSFGVNEQFF. CDR3 nucleotide sequence: TGTGCCAGCAGTTTCGGGGTGAATGAGCAGTTCTTC.

This clonotype was recorded at least ten times. The chain has TRBV20-1 and TRBJ2-7; TRBD2 agrees at 9 bases. The CDR3 length is 14 residues. Germline V gene sequence: CDR1 DFQATT, CDR2 SNEGSKA (reference sequence). J lost 3 bases, V lost 6 bases, and 9 bases had no gene match. Written as DNA, the CDR3 is TGCAGTGCGAATCATAGGACTAGCGACTACGAGCAGTACTTC. It specifies CSANHRTSDYEQYF.

This clonotype was detected a few times. The genes are TRBV7-9 and TRBJ2-5; the match to TRBD2 covers 10 bases. V shed 7 bases, J shed 0 bases, and the junction held 5 bases outside the gene matches. The CDR3 loop spans 15 amino acids. Germline CDR1 is SEHNR and CDR2 is FQNEAQ (reference sequence). The CDR3 region is CASTGLAAYQETQYF. CDR3 nucleotides: TGTGCCAGCACAGGACTAGCGGCCTACCAAGAGACCCAGTACTTC.

This clonotype was observed many times. V usage is TRBV11-2 and J usage is TRBJ1-6; D possibly corresponds to TRBD1 (5 bases). Trimming stripped 4 bases from V and 0 bases from J, with 10 bases between. Germline V gene sequence: CDR1 SGHAT, CDR2 FQNNGV. This CDR3 contains 16 residues. This CDR3 reads CASSSGRFSYNSPLHF. The DNA for the CDR3 is TGTGCCAGCAGCTCGGGACGTTTCTCCTATAATTCACCCCTCCACTTT.

The rearrangement joins TRBV5-6 to TRBJ1-6; the D is unclear. CDR1 and CDR2 (germline): SGHDT, YYEEEE. The CDR3 sequence is 15 residues long. Trimming shortened V by 3 bases and J by 9 bases, and 16 bases separated the two germline ends. CDR3 protein: CASSSRHPGGSPLHF. CDR3 DNA: TGTGCCAGCAGCTCCCGACATCCCGGTGGTTCACCCCTCCACTTT.

V gene TRBV11-3 combines with J gene TRBJ2-1; 7 bases agree with TRBD2. The V gene end was trimmed by 4 bases and the J gene end by 6 bases; junction bases not matched to a gene: 6. Germline values: CDR1 SGHNT, CDR2 YENEEA. CDR3 length: 14 residues. CDR3 residues: CASSSAGTGNEQFF. The CDR3 DNA is TGTGCCAGCAGCTCAGCGGGAACCGGCAATGAGCAGTTCTTC.

This clonotype was counted at least ten times. This sequence joins TRBV20-1 and TRBJ2-3; D possibly corresponds to TRBD2 (6 bases). Germline CDR1 reads DFQATT; CDR2 reads SNEGSKA (reference sequence). V gave up 3 bases and J gave up 0 bases, with 16 bases separating them. The CDR3 has 16 amino acids. CDR3 loop: CSASPPMGGSTDTQYF. Written as DNA, the CDR3 is TGCAGTGCTAGCCCCCCGATGGGGGGAAGCACAGATACGCAGTATTTT.

The sample holds many counts of this clonotype. The chain employs TRBV10-3 and TRBJ1-5, with D maybe TRBD1 (5 bases). Looked up from germline, CDR1 is ENHRY and CDR2 is SYGVKD. V lost 0 bases and J lost 0, with 9 bases in between. This CDR3 is built from 16 residues. The CDR3 DNA is TGTGCCATCAGTGAGTCGCCAGGGCGTAGCAATCAGCCCCAGCATTTT. Its protein is CAISESPGRSNQPQHF.

This clonotype was observed many times. The chain recombines TRBV20-1 with TRBJ2-2, with TRBD2 matching over 13 bases. V trimming: 2 bases; J trimming: 6 bases; junction bases outside the gene matches: 9. CDR1 and CDR2 (germline): DFQATT, SNEGSKA (reference sequence). The CDR3 extends over 17 amino acids. CDR3 nucleotides: TGCAGTGCTAGACCCCACACTAGCGGGGGGGCCGCCGGGGAGCTGTTTTTT. This encodes CSARPHTSGGAAGELFF.

The chain recombines TRBV29-1 with TRBJ2-1; D call uncertain. The CDR3 sequence is 15 residues long. V dropped 2 bases and J dropped 1 base, with 12 bases sitting between them. Germline V gene lookup returns CDR1 SQVTM and CDR2 ANQGSEA. In DNA, the CDR3 is TGCAGCGTTGAACGGACGGATATATCCTACAATGAGCAGTTCTTC. Its protein product is CSVERTDISYNEQFF.

Worth noting for this clonotype: A much more abundant neighbour one base away suggests this may be a read error. The chain combines TRBV5-1 with TRBJ2-2, with D perhaps assigned TRBD1 or TRBD2 (5 bases each). Germline V lookup: CDR1 SGHRS, CDR2 YFSETQ. The CDR3 sequence is 13 residues long. The CDR3: CAGTQDTFGGLFF. CDR3 nucleotides: TGCGCCGGCACCCAGGACACCTTTGGGGGGCTGTTTTTT.

The chain links TRBV7-2 to TRBJ1-2; the D is unclear. V was shortened by 2 bases and J by 2 bases, with 15 bases between the two germline ends. This CDR3 is built from 16 residues. Germline loops: CDR1 SGHTA, CDR2 FQGNSA. The CDR3 DNA follows: TGTGCCAGCAGCTTATCACCGCAATTTGGAAACTATGGCTACACCTTC. Its protein product is CASSLSPQFGNYGYTF.

The sample holds a few counts of this clonotype. CDR3 nucleotide sequence: TGTGCCAGCAGCTTATGGTCTGGGGGGCAGGGCGATGAGCAGTTCTTC. Its translation: CASSLWSGGQGDEQFF. The rearrangement uses TRBV7-6 and TRBJ2-1, with D tentatively TRBD1 or TRBD2 (6 bases each). The V and J ends lost 2 bases and 8 bases respectively, with 19 bases between them. From germline, CDR1 is SGHVS and CDR2 FNYEAQ. The CDR3 has 16 amino acids. Full variable domain (outside the CDR3, taken from reference TRBV7-6 and TRBJ2-1): GAGVSQSPRYKVTKRGQDVALRCDPISGHVSLYWYRQALGQGPEFLTYFNYEAQQDKSGLPNDRFSAERPEGSISTLTIQRTEQRDSAMYRCASSLWSGGQGDEQFFGPGTRLTVL.

This clonotype was seen repeatedly, ten times or more. The chain couples TRBV28 to TRBJ2-5, with D perhaps TRBD2 (6 bases). The CDR3 has 15 residues. Germline V CDR1 and CDR2: MDHEN, SYDVKM. The ends were cut back, 10 bases at V and 7 bases at J, with 25 bases in the middle. The CDR3 nucleotides are TGTGCCACCTTATATCCCGCAGGGACTCGTGGGACCCAGTACTTC. Its translation: CATLYPAGTRGTQYF.

This clonotype was seen repeatedly, ten times or more. The chain carries TRBV6-2 or TRBV6-3 and TRBJ2-2; D remains ambiguous. This CDR3 comprises 13 residues. Trimming pared 1 base from V and 8 bases from J, leaving 8 bases between. Germline values: CDR1 MNHEY, CDR2 SVGEGT. CDR3 sequence: CASSYLDLGELFF. CDR3 in DNA: TGTGCCAGCAGTTACTTGGATTTGGGGGAGCTGTTTTTT.

This clonotype was counted ten times or more. This rearrangement joins TRBV7-2 to TRBJ1-5; D unclear. V lost 5 bases and J lost 5, with 16 bases in between. The CDR3 contains 15 residues. Looked up from germline, CDR1 is SGHTA and CDR2 is FQGNSA. The DNA for the CDR3 is TGTGCCAGCAGCCTTGTCGCGGGAGGTTATCAGCCCCAGCATTTT. This translates into CASSLVAGGYQPQHF.

This clonotype was seen repeatedly, ten times or more. The gene calls are TRBV20-1 and TRBJ2-5; TRBD2 is a possible D gene (7 bases). The V and J ends lost 1 base and 4 bases respectively, with 13 bases between them. The CDR3 length is 14 residues. Per germline, CDR1 DFQATT and CDR2 SNEGSKA (reference sequence). The CDR3 protein is CSARAAGEGETQYF. The DNA for the CDR3 is TGCAGTGCTAGAGCAGCAGGGGAGGGAGAGACCCAGTACTTC.

This clonotype was recorded at least ten times. This chain links TRBV29-1 with TRBJ2-2, with TRBD1 as a possible D gene (6 bases). The germline V and J ends were trimmed by 7 bases and 6 bases, with 15 bases remaining between them. The CDR3 is 13 amino acids. Germline V CDR1 and CDR2: SQVTM, ANQGSEA. The CDR3 region is CSARREGAGELFF. For the CDR3, the DNA is TGCAGCGCTAGGAGAGAGGGGGCCGGGGAGCTGTTTTTT.

This clonotype was observed at least ten times. The gene calls are TRBV4-3 and TRBJ2-2, with 7 bases matching TRBD1. J was trimmed by 6 bases and V by 4 bases; bases with no gene match: 8. CDR1 and CDR2 from the germline V gene are LGHNA and YSLEER. The CDR3 runs to 15 residues. The DNA for the CDR3 is TGCGCCAGCAGCCTCGGAACGGACAGGCCCGGGGAGCTGTTTTTT. This codes for CASSLGTDRPGELFF.

This clonotype has just a few counts. The V gene is TRBV4-1, the J gene TRBJ2-2; perhaps TRBD2 as D (5 bases). V was shortened by 3 bases and J by 4 bases, with 6 bases between the two germline ends. The CDR3 runs 13 residues. Germline V gives CDR1 MGHRA, CDR2 YSYEKL. The DNA of the CDR3 is TGCGCCAGCAGCCAGGAGGTCACCGGGGAGCTGTTTTTT. This encodes CASSQEVTGELFF.

This clonotype was detected only a few times. The chain recombines TRBV18 with TRBJ2-4, with D perhaps TRBD1 (7 bases). The germline CDR1 and CDR2 sequences are KGHSH and LQKENI. Deletions cut 3 bases from V and 5 bases from J, with 20 bases between. The CDR3 runs 17 residues. The CDR3 region has the DNA TGTGCCAGCTCACCGCCTTTTGGAGGGACAGCAGAAAACATTCAGTACTTC. Its translation is CASSPPFGGTAENIQYF.

This clonotype was counted a few times. V usage is TRBV15 and J usage is TRBJ2-7, with D possibly matching TRBD1 (5 bases). The CDR3 runs to 16 residues. Trimming stripped 0 bases from V and 0 bases from J, with 12 bases between. Germline V gene sequence: CDR1 LNHNV, CDR2 YYDKDF (reference sequence). The CDR3 sequence is CATSRDIRVGSYEQYF. The CDR3 coding sequence is TGTGCCACCAGCAGAGATATCAGGGTGGGCTCCTACGAGCAGTACTTC. Looking up the rest from reference TRBV15 and TRBJ2-7 gives the full variable domain: DAMVIQNPRYQVTQFGKPVTLSCSQTLNHNVMYWYQQKSSQAPKLLFHYYDKDFNNEADTPDNFQSRRPNTSFCFLDIRSPGLGDTAMYLCATSRDIRVGSYEQYFGPGTRLTVT.

This clonotype has at least ten counts. One junction end disagrees with the germline gene, perhaps due to a read error. This rearrangement joins TRBV20-1 to TRBJ2-1; TRBD1 might be the D (5 bases). The CDR3 length is 13 residues. Germline assignment: CDR1 DFQATT and CDR2 SNEGSKA (reference sequence). CDR3 region: CSARVPGRDSSIF. The CDR3 DNA is TGCAGTGCTAGAGTCCCCGGCAGGGATTCGTCTATCTTC.